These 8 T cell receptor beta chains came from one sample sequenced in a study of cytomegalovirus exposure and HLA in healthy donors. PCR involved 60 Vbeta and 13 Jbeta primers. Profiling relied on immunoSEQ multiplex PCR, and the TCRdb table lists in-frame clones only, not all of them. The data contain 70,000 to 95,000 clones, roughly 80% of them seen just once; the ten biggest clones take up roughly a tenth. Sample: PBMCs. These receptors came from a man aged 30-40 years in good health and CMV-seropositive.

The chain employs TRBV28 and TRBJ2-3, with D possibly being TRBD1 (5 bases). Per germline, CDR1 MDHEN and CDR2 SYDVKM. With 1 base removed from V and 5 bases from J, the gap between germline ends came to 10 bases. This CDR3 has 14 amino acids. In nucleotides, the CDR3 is TGTGCCAGCAGTTTATCTCCAGGGATAGATACGCAGTATTTT. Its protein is CASSLSPGIDTQYF.

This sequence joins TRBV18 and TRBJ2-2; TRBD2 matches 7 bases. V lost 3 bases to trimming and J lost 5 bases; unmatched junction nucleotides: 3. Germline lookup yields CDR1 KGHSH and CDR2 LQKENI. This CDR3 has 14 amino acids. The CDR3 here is CASSPTSNTGELFF. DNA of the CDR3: TGTGCCAGCTCACCGACTAGCAATACCGGGGAGCTGTTTTTT.

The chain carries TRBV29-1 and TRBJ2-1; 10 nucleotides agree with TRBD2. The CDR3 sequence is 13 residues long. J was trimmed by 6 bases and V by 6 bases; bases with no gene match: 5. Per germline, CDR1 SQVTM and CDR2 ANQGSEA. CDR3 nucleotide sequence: TGCAGCGTCCTAGCGGGGGCTTCCAATGAGCAGTTCTTC. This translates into CSVLAGASNEQFF.

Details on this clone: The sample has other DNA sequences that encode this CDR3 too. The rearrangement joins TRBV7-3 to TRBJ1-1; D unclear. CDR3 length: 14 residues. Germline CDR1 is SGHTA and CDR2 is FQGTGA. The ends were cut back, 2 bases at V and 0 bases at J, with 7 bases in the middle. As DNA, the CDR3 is TGTGCCAGCAGCTTACTTGGGCTGAACACTGAAGCTTTCTTT. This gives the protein CASSLLGLNTEAFF. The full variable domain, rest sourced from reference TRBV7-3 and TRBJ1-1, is GAGVSQTPSNKVTEKGKYVELRCDPISGHTALYWYRQSLGQGPEFLIYFQGTGAADDSGLPNDRFFAVRPEGSVSTLKIQRTERGDSAVYLCASSLLGLNTEAFFGQGTRLTVV.

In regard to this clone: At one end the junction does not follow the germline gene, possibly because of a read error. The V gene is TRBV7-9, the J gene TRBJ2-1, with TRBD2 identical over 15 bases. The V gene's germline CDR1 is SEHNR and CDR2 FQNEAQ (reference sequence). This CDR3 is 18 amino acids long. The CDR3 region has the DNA TGTTCCAGCAGCGGACTAGCGGGGGGGCGGAGCTCCTACAATGAGCAGTTCTTC. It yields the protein CSSSGLAGGRSSYNEQFF.

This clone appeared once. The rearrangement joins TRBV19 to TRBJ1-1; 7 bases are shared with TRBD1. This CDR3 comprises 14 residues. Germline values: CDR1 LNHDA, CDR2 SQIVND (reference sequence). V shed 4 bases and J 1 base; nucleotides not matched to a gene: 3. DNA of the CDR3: TGTGCCAGTAGTACCCGGACAGGGAACACTGAAGCTTTCTTT. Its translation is CASSTRTGNTEAFF.

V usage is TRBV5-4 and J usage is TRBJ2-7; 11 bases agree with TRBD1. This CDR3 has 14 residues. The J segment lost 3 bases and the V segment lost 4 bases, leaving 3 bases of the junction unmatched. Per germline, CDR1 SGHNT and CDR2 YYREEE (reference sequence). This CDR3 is CASSPGTGGYEQYF. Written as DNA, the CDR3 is TGTGCCAGCAGCCCAGGGACAGGGGGCTACGAGCAGTACTTC.

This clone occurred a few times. CDR3 protein: CASSQDRGAETQYF. In nucleotides, the CDR3 is TGCGCCAGCAGCCAAGATCGGGGTGCAGAGACCCAGTACTTC. The chain carries TRBV4-3 and TRBJ2-5; D may be TRBD2 (5 bases). The CDR3 consists of 14 residues. V was pared by 0 bases and J by 4 bases, with 9 bases between. Germline V gene sequence: CDR1 LGHNA, CDR2 YSLEER.